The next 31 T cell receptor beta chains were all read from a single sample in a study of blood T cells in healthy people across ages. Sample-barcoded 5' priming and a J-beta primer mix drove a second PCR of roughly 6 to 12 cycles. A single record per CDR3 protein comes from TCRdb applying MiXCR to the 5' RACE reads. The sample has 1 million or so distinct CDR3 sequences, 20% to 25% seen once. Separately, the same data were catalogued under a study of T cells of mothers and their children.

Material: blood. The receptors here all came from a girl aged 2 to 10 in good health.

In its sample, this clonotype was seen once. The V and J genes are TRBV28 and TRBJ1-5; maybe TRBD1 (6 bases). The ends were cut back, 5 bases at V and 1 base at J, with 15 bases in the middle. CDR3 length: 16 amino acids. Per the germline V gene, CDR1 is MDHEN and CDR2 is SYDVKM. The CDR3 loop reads CASSPQGWGSNQPQHF. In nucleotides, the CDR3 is TGTGCCAGCAGTCCACAGGGTTGGGGCAGCAATCAGCCCCAGCATTTT.

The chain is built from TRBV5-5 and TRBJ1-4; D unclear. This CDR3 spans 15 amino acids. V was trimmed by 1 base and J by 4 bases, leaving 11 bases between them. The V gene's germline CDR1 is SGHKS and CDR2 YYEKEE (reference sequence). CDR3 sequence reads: CASSLRQPHNEKLFF. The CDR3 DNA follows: TGTGCCAGCAGCTTGAGGCAGCCACATAATGAAAAACTGTTTTTT.

The CDR3 DNA reads TGCAGTGCTAGAGATCTTGGCGGAGAACCCTACGAGCAGTACTTC. Its translation is CSARDLGGEPYEQYF. The chain is built from TRBV20-1 and TRBJ2-5; D call uncertain. The better agreement between TRBJ2-7 and the DNA end casts doubt on the J call. Per the germline V gene, CDR1 is DFQATT and CDR2 is SNEGSKA (reference sequence). CDR3 length: 15 residues.

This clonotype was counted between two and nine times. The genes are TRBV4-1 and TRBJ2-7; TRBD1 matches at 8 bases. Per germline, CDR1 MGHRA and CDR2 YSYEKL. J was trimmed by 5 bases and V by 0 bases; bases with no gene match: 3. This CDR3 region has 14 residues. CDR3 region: CASSQEIQGDEQYF. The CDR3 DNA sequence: TGCGCCAGCAGCCAAGAAATACAGGGGGACGAGCAGTACTTC.

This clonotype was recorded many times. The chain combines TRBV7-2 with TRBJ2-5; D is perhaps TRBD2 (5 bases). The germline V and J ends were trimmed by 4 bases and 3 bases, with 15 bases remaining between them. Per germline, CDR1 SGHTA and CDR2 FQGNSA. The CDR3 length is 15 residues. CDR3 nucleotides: TGTGCCAGCAGCTCCGGACGGGGTCGGAAAGAGACCCAGTACTTC. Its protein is CASSSGRGRKETQYF.

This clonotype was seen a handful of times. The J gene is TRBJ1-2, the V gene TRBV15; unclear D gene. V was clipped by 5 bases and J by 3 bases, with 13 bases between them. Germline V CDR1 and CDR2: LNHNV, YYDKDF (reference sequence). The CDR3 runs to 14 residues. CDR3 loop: CATSETLGDYGYTF. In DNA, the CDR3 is TGTGCCACCAGCGAAACACTCGGCGACTATGGCTACACCTTC.

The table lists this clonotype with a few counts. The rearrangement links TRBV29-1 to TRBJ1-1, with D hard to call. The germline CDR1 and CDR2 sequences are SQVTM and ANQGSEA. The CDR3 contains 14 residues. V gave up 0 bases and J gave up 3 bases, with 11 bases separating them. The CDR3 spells CSVEDLGLYTEAFF. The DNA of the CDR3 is TGCAGCGTTGAAGATTTGGGTCTGTACACTGAAGCTTTCTTT.

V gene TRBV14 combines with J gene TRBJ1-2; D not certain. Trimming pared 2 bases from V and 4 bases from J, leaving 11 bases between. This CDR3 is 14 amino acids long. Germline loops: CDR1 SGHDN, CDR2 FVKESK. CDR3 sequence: CASSQWPISYGYTF. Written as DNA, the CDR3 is TGTGCCAGCAGCCAATGGCCTATATCCTATGGCTACACCTTC.

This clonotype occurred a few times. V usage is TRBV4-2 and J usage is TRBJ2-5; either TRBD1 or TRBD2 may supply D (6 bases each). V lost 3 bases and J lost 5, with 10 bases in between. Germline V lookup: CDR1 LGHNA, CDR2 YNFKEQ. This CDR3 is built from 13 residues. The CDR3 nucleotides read TGTGCCAGCAGCCACGGGGGCAGGGAGACCCAGTACTTC. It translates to CASSHGGRETQYF.

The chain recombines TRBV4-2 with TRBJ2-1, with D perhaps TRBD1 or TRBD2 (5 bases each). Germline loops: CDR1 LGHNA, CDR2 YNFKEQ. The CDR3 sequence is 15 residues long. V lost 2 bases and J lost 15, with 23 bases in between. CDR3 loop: CASSQLIVGPRPPFF. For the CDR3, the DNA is TGTGCCAGCAGCCAACTAATAGTGGGACCGCGACCCCCGTTCTTC.

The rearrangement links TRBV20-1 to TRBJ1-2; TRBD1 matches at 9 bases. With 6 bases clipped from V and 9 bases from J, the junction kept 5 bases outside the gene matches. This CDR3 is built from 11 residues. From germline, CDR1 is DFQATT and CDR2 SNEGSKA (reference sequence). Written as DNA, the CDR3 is TGCAGTGCCCGGACAGGGGAGCGCTACACCTTC. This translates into CSARTGERYTF.

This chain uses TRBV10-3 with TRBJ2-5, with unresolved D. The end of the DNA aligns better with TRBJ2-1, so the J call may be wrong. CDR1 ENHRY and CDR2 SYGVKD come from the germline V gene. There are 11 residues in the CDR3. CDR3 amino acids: CAIKGGHEQFF. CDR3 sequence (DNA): TGTGCCATCAAAGGTGGGCATGAGCAGTTCTTC.

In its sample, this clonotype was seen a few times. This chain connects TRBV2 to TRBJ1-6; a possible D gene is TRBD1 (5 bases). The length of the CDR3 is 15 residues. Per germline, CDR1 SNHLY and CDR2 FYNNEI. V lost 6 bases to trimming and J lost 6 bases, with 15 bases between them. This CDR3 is CASRWGNAPNSPLHF. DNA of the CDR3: TGTGCCAGCAGATGGGGGAATGCGCCTAATTCACCCCTCCACTTT.

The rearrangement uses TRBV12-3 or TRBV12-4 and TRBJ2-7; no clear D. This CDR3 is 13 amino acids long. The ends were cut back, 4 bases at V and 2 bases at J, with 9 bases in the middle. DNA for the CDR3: TGTGCCAGCAGTTCGACACAAACCTACGAGCAGTACTTC. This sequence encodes CASSSTQTYEQYF.

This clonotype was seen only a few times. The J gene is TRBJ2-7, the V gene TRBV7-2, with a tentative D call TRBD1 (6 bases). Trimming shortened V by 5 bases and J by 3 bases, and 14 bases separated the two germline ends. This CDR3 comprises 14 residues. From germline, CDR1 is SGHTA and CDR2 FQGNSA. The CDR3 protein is CASSPWTDGYEQYF. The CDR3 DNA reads TGTGCCAGCAGCCCCTGGACAGACGGCTACGAGCAGTACTTC. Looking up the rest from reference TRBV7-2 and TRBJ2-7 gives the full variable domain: GAGVSQSPSNKVTEKGKDVELRCDPISGHTALYWYRQSLGQGLEFLIYFQGNSAPDKSGLPSDRFSAERTGGSVSTLTIQRTQQEDSAVYLCASSPWTDGYEQYFGPGTRLTVT.

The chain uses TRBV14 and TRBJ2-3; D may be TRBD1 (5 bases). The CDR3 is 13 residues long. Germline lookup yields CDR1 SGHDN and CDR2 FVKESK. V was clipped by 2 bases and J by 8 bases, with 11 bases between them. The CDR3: CASSQKGLGTQYF. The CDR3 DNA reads TGTGCCAGCAGCCAAAAGGGGTTGGGTACGCAGTATTTT.

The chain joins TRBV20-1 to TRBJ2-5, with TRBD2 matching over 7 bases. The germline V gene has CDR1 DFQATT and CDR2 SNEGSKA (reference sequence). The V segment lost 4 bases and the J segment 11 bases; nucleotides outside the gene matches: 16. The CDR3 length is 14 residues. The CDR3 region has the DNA TGCAGTGCTACCACGGGACTACCCTGGGGAGAGCAGTACTTC. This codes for CSATTGLPWGEQYF.

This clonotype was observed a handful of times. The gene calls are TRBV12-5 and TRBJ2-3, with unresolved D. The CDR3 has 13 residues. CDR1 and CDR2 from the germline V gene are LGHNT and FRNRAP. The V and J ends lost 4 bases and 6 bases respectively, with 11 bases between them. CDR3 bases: TGTGCTAGTGGTTCCCGTTTCGTGGATACGCAGTATTTT. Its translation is CASGSRFVDTQYF.

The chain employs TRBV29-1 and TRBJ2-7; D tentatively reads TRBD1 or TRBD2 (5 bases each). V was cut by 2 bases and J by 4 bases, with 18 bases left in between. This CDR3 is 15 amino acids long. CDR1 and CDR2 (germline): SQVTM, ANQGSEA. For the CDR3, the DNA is TGCAGCGTTGAACTAAGTGGGGACCCTACATACGAGCAGTACTTC. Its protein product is CSVELSGDPTYEQYF.

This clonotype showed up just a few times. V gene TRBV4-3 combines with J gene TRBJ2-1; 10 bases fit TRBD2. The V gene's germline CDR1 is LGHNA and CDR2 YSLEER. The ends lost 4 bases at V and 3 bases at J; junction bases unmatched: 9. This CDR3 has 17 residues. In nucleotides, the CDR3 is TGCGCCAGCAGCCGAACCAGCGGGGGGGCCTTCTACAATGAGCAGTTCTTC. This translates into CASSRTSGGAFYNEQFF.

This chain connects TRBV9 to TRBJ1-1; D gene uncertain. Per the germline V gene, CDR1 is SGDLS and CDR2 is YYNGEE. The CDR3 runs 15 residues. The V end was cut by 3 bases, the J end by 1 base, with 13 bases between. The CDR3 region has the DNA TGTGCCAGCAGCGCCGGCTCCTCAGGGAACACTGAAGCTTTCTTT. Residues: CASSAGSSGNTEAFF.

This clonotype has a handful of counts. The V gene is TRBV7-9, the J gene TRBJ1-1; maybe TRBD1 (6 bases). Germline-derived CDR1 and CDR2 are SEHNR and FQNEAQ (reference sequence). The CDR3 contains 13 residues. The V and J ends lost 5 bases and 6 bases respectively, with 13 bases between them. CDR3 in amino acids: CASSPSGAAEAFF. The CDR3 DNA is TGTGCCAGCAGCCCCTCAGGGGCGGCTGAAGCTTTCTTT.

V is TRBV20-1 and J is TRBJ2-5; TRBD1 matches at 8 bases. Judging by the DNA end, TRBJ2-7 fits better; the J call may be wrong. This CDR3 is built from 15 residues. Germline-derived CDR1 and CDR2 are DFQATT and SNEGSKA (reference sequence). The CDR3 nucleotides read TGCAGTGCTACCTCAACGGAGACAGGGGCAGTCGAGCAGTACTTC. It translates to CSATSTETGAVEQYF.

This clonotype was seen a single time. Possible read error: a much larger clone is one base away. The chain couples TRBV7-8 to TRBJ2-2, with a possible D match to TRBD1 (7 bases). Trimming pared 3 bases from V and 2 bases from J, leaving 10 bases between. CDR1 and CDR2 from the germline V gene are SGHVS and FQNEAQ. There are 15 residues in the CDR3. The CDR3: CASSFGGGNTGELFF. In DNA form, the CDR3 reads TGTGCCAGCAGCTTCGGAGGGGGCAACACCGGGGAGCTGTTTTTT.

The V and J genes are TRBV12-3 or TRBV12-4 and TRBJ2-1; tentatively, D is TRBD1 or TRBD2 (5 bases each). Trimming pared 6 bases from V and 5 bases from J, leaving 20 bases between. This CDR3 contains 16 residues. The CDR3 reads CASSFDSGLGDNEQFF. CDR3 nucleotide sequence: TGTGCCAGCAGCTTCGACTCAGGGCTGGGGGACAATGAGCAGTTCTTC.

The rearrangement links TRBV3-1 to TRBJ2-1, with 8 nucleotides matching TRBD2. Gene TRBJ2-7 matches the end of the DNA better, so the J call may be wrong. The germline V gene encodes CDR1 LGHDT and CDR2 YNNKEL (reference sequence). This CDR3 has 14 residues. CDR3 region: CASSQQAGAKEQYF. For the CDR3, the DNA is TGTGCCAGCAGCCAACAAGCGGGAGCGAAAGAGCAGTACTTC.

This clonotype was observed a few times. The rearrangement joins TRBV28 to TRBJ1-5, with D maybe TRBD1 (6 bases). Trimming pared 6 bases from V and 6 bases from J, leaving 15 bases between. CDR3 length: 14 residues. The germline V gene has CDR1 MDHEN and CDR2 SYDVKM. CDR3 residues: CASSSSGEGQPQHF. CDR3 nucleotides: TGTGCCAGCAGCTCTTCAGGGGAAGGTCAGCCCCAGCATTTT. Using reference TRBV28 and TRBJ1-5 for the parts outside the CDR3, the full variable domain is DVKVTQSSRYLVKRTGEKVFLECVQDMDHENMFWYRQDPGLGLRLIYFSYDVKMKEKGDIPEGYSVSREKKERFSLILESASTNQTSMYLCASSSSGEGQPQHFGDGTRLSIL.

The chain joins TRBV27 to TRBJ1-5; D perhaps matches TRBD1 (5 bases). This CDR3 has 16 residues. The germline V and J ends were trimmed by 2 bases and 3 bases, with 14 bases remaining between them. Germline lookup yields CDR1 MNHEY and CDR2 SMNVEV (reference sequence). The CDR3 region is CASSLRGRASNQPQHF. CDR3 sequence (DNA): TGTGCCAGCAGTTTACGGGGCAGGGCCTCCAATCAGCCCCAGCATTTT.

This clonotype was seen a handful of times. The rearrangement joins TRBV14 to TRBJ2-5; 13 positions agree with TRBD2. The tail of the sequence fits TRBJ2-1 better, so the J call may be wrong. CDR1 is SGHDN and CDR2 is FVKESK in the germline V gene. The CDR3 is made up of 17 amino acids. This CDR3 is CASSQEGLAGARNEQFF. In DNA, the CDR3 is TGTGCCAGCAGCCAAGAAGGACTAGCGGGAGCTAGGAATGAGCAGTTCTTC.

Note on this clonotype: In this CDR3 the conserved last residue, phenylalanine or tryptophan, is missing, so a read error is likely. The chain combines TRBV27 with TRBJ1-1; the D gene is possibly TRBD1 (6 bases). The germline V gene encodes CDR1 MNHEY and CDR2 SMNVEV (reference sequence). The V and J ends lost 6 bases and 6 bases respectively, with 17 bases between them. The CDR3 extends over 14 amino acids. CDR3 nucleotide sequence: TGTGCCAGCAGCTCACTTCAGGGACACGCTGAAGCTTTCCTT. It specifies CASSSLQGHAEAFL.

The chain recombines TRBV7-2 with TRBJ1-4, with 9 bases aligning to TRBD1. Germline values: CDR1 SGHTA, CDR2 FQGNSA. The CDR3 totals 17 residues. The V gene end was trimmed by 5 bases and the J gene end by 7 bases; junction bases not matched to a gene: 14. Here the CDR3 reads CASSVRGTGTGPEKLFF. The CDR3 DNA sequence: TGTGCCAGCAGCGTAAGAGGAACCGGGACAGGGCCTGAAAAACTGTTTTTT.